Listed here are 12 T cell receptor beta chains from one sample, sequenced in a study of Ad26.COV2.S vaccination and SARS-CoV-2 variants. The repertoire was sequenced with immunoSEQ multiplex PCR; TCRdb's copy has only in-frame clones and lacks some. The sample records about 350,000 clones, around 92% being singletons. Sequencing used peripheral blood, obtained after recovery from COVID-19. The receptors come from a human donor who had recovered from COVID-19.

The chain employs TRBV5-6 and TRBJ2-2, with no clear D. The V end was cut by 5 bases, the J end by 11 bases, with 16 bases between. The CDR3 extends over 13 amino acids. The germline gives CDR1 SGHDT, CDR2 YYEEEE. CDR3 sequence: CASRKDPVGELFF. The CDR3 bases are TGTGCCAGCAGAAAGGACCCTGTCGGTGAGCTGTTTTTT.

CDR3 protein: CASSPQSTENTEAFF. DNA for the CDR3: TGTGCCAGCAGCCCCCAATCGACCGAGAACACTGAAGCTTTCTTT. J is TRBJ1-1 and V is TRBV7-9, with D hard to call. This CDR3 has 15 amino acids. The V gene lost 5 bases and the J gene lost 1 base, with 14 bases spanning the gap. Germline CDR1 reads SEHNR; CDR2 reads FQNEAQ (reference sequence). The variable domain in full, with the rest retrieved from reference TRBV7-9 and TRBJ1-1, is DTGVSQNPRHKITKRGQNVTFRCDPISEHNRLYWYRQTLGQGPEFLTYFQNEAQLEKSRLLSDRFSAERPKGSFSTLEIQRTEQGDSAMYLCASSPQSTENTEAFFGQGTRLTVV.

V and J are TRBV3-1 (or the pseudogene TRBV3-2) and TRBJ2-2; unclear D gene. Trimming removed 3 bases at V and 6 bases at J, with 8 bases between. CDR3 length: 13 amino acids. CDR1 is LGHDT, CDR2 YNNKEL, per germline (reference sequence). CDR3 sequence reads: CASSHASPGELFF. DNA for the CDR3: TGTGCCAGCAGCCACGCCTCTCCCGGGGAGCTGTTTTTT.

This clone was counted only a few times. The J gene is TRBJ1-6, the V gene TRBV5-6; 8 nucleotides align to TRBD1. CDR1 and CDR2 from the germline V gene are SGHDT and YYEEEE. V dropped 7 bases and J dropped 7; count of bases not matched to a gene: 7. This CDR3 contains 14 residues. The CDR3 nucleotides are TGTGCCAGCGAGGACAGGGTGGGAAATTCACCCCTCCACTTT. It is translated as CASEDRVGNSPLHF.

The rearrangement links TRBV13 to TRBJ2-1; perhaps D is TRBD1 or TRBD2 (5 bases each). Trimming cost V 0 bases and J 2 bases, with 8 bases left between them. This CDR3 region has 15 residues. The germline V gene encodes CDR1 PRHDT and CDR2 FYEKMQ (reference sequence). CDR3 amino acids: CASSLGGTPYNEQFF. The DNA for the CDR3 is TGTGCCAGCAGCTTAGGAGGGACCCCCTACAATGAGCAGTTCTTC.

CDR3 DNA: TGTGCCAGCAGCTTGGGCGGGGGGCCATCGAGCTACAATGAGCAGTTCTTC. It specifies CASSLGGGPSSYNEQFF. V and J are TRBV5-4 and TRBJ2-1, with 8 nucleotides matching TRBD2. Germline CDR1 and CDR2: SGHNT and YYREEE (reference sequence). The CDR3 runs 17 residues. The junction had 8 bases not matched to a gene; V was cut back by 0 bases and J by 3 bases.

The V gene is TRBV2, the J gene TRBJ2-3, with D hard to call. The CDR3 consists of 15 residues. Trimming cost V 4 bases and J 1 base, with 12 bases left between them. Germline V gives CDR1 SNHLY, CDR2 FYNNEI. CDR3 sequence (DNA): TGTGCCAGCAGTGGCACAGCTGTTCGCACAGATACGCAGTATTTT. Translation: CASSGTAVRTDTQYF.

The chain is built from TRBV19 and TRBJ1-1; possible D gene TRBD1, 5 bases. The CDR3 consists of 13 residues. Germline values: CDR1 LNHDA, CDR2 SQIVND (reference sequence). With 11 bases removed from V and 6 bases from J, the gap between germline ends came to 19 bases. CDR3 sequence reads: CAVRGGGFSEAFF. The CDR3 DNA reads TGTGCCGTCAGAGGTGGGGGTTTCTCTGAAGCTTTCTTT. Drawing the rest from reference TRBV19 and TRBJ1-1, the complete variable domain is DGGITQSPKYLFRKEGQNVTLSCEQNLNHDAMYWYRQDPGQGLRLIYYSQIVNDFQKGDIAEGYSVSREKKESFPLTVTSAQKNPTAFYLCAVRGGGFSEAFFGQGTRLTVV.

This clone is a singleton in its sample. The rearrangement links TRBV9 to TRBJ1-3; no firm D call. The length of the CDR3 is 15 residues. The V end lost 1 base, the J end lost 0 bases, and 8 bases lay between the germline ends. Looked up from germline, CDR1 is SGDLS and CDR2 is YYNGEE. The DNA of the CDR3 is TGTGCCAGCAGCGTATCCCCCCTCTCTGGAAACACCATATATTTT. It is translated as CASSVSPLSGNTIYF. Variable domain in full (rest from reference TRBV9 and TRBJ1-3): DSGVTQTPKHLITATGQRVTLRCSPRSGDLSVYWYQQSLDQGLQFLIQYYNGEERAKGNILERFSAQQFPDLHSELNLSSLELGDSALYFCASSVSPLSGNTIYFGEGSWLTVV.

V gene TRBV6-6 combines with J gene TRBJ1-6; 7 bases match TRBD1. Unmatched junction bases numbered 10, after V lost 8 bases and J lost 6 bases. The CDR3 is made up of 15 amino acids. Germline loops: CDR1 MNHNY, CDR2 SVGAGI (reference sequence). CDR3 nucleotides: TGTGCCAGCTTCCCGACAGGGTTAGGTAATTCACCCCTCCACTTT. Translation: CASFPTGLGNSPLHF.

The chain employs TRBV5-1 and TRBJ1-3; the D gene is possibly TRBD1 (5 bases). Germline values: CDR1 SGHRS, CDR2 YFSETQ. The germline V and J ends were trimmed by 0 bases and 3 bases, with 16 bases remaining between them. CDR3 length: 17 residues. CDR3 loop: CASSLVTRTTNGNTIYF. As DNA, the CDR3 is TGCGCCAGCAGCTTGGTTACTCGGACAACTAATGGAAACACCATATATTTT.

The J gene is TRBJ1-4, the V gene TRBV7-4, with TRBD1 identical over 7 bases. This CDR3 has 19 amino acids. Trimming removed 5 bases from V and 0 bases from J; junction bases left unmatched: 15. Germline CDR1 reads SGHVT; CDR2 reads SQSDAQ. The CDR3 nucleotides are TGTGCCAGCAGCCCACCCTACTCACAGGGGTCGGCAACTAATGAAAAACTGTTTTTT. The encoded protein is CASSPPYSQGSATNEKLFF.